This TCR beta chain was identified in a study of beta chain features in type 1 diabetes. Expressed TCRB transcripts were sequenced after all isolated RNA was converted to cDNA. TCRdb's table, derived via immunoSEQ multiplex PCR, lists solely in-frame clones and lacks some. The data show some 410,000 clones, with roughly 14% seen just once and around 0.035% held by the top ten. CDR1 is SGHAT, CDR2 FQDESV, per germline (reference sequence). The V end was cut by 1 base, the J end by 3 bases, with 7 bases between. The CDR3 length is 13 residues. The clonotype was recovered from a man aged 25-45 years in good health. V is TRBV11-1 and J is TRBJ2-7; no clear D. Sequences were obtained from naive CD4+ T cells from blood. The CDR3 here is CASSLGPSYEQYV. The CDR3 DNA sequence: TGTGCCAGCAGCTTAGGACCTAGCTACGAGCAGTACGTC.